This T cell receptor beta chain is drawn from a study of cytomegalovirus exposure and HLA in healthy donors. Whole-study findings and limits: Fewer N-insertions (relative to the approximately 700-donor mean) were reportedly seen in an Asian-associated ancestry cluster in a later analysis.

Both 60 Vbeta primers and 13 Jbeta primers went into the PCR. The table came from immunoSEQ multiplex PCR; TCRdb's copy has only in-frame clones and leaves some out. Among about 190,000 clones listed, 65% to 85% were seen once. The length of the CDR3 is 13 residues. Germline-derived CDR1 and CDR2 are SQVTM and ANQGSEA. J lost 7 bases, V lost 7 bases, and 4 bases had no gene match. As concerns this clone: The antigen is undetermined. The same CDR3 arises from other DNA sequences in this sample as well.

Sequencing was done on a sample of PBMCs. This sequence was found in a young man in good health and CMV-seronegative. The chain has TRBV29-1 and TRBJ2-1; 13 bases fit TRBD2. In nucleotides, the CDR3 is TGCAGCGCGGGACTAGCGGGGCCTAATGAGCAGTTCTTC. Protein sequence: CSAGLAGPNEQFF.